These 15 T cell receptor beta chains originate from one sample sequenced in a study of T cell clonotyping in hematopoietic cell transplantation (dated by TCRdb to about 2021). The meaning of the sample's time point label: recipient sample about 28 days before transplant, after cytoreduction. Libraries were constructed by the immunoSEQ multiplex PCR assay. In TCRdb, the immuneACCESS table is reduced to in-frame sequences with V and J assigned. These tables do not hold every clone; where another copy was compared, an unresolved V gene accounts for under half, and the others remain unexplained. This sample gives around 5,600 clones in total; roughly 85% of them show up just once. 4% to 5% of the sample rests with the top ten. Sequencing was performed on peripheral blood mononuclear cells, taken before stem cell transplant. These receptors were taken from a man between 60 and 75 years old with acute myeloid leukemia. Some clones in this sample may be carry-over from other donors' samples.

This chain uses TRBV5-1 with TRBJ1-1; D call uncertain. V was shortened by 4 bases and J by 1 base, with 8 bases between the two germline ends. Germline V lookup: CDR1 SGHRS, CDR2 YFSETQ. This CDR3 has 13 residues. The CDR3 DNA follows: TGCGCCAGCAGCGGAGGATCGAACACTGAAGCTTTCTTT. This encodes CASSGGSNTEAFF.

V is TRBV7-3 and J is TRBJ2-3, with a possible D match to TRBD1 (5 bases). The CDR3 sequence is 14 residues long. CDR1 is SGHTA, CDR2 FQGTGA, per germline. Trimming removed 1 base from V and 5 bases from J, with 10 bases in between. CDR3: CASSLRGIIDTQYF. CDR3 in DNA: TGTGCCAGCAGCTTAAGGGGCATCATAGATACGCAGTATTTT.

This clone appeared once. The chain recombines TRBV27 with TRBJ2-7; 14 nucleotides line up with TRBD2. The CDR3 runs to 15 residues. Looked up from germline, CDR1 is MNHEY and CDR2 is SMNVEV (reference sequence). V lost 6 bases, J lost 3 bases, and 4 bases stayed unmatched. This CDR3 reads CASRGTSGSIYEQYF. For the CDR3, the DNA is TGTGCCAGCAGAGGGACTAGCGGGAGTATCTACGAGCAGTACTTC.

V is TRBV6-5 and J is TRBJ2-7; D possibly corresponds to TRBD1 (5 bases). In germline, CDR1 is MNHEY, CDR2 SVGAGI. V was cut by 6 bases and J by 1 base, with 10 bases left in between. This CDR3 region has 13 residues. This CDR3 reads CASRKGMSYEQYF. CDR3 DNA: TGTGCCAGCAGGAAGGGGATGTCCTACGAGCAGTACTTC.

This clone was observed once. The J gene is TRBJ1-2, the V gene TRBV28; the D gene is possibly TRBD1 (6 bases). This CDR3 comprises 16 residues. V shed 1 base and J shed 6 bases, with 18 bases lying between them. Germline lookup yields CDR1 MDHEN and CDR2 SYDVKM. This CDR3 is CASSLLGAQGLNGYTF. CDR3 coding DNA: TGTGCCAGCAGTTTATTAGGCGCACAGGGCCTCAATGGCTACACCTTC.

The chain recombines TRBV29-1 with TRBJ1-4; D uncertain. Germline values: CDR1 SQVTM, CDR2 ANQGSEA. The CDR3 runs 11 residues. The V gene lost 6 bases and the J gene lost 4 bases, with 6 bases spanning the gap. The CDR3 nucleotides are TGCAGCGTCTTTGATAATGAAAAACTGTTTTTT. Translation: CSVFDNEKLFF.

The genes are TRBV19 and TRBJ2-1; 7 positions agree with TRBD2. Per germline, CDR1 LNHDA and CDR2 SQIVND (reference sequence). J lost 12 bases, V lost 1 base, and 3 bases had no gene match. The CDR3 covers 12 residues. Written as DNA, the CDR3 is TGTGCCAGTAGTATAGCTGGGAGGGCGCAGTTCTTC. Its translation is CASSIAGRAQFF.

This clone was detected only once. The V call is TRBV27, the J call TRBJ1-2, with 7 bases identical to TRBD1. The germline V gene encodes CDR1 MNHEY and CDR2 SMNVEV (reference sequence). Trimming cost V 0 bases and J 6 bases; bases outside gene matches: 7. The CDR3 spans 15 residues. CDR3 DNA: TGTGCCAGCAGTTTATCTAGAGGGGGCTCGGATGGCTACACCTTC. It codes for CASSLSRGGSDGYTF.

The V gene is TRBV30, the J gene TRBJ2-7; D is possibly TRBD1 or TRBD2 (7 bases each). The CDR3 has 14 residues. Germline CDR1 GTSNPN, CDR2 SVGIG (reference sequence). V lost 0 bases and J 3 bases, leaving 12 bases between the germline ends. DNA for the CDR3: TGTGCCTGGAGTGTACCAGGGGGGGGCTACGAGCAGTACTTC. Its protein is CAWSVPGGGYEQYF.

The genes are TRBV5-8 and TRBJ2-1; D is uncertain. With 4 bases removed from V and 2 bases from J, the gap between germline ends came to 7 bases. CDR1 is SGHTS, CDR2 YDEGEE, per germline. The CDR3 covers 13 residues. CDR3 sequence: CASSATTYNEQFF. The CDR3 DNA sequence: TGTGCCAGCAGCGCTACTACCTACAATGAGCAGTTCTTC.

CDR3 residues: CASSLVYEQYF. The CDR3 DNA sequence: TGTGCCAGCAGCTTAGTGTACGAGCAGTACTTC. This sequence joins TRBV7-2 and TRBJ2-7; D is undetermined. The CDR3 sequence is 11 residues long. V gave up 1 base and J gave up 4 bases, with 2 bases separating them. Germline V gene data show CDR1 as SGHTA and CDR2 as FQGNSA.

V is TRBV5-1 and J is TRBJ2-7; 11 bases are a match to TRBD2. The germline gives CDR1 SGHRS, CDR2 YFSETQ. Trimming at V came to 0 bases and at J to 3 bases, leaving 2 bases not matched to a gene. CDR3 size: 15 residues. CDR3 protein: CASSLVLAGGYEQYF. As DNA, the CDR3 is TGCGCCAGCAGCTTGGTGCTAGCGGGAGGCTACGAGCAGTACTTC.

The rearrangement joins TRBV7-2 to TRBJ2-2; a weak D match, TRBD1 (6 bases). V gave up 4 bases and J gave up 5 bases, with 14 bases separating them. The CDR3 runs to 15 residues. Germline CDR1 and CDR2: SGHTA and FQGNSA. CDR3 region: CASSYPPRGTGELFF. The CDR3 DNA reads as TGTGCCAGCAGCTATCCTCCCAGGGGAACCGGGGAGCTGTTTTTT.

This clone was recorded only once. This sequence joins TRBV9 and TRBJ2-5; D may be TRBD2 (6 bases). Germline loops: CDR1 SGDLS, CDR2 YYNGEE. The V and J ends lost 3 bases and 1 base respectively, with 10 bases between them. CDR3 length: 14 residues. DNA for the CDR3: TGTGCCAGCAGCGAGGGCGGGGTCCAAGAGACCCAGTACTTC. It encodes CASSEGGVQETQYF.

CDR3 protein: CASSLPDTAYEQYF. Here the CDR3 DNA reads TGTGCCAGCAGCTTACCAGACACGGCTTACGAGCAGTACTTC. The rearrangement joins TRBV7-2 to TRBJ2-7; D not certain. The CDR3 sequence is 14 residues long. With 2 bases removed from V and 4 bases from J, the gap between germline ends came to 12 bases. Per the germline V gene, CDR1 is SGHTA and CDR2 is FQGNSA.